This is a list of T cell receptor beta chains from one sample in a study of neurological immune-mediated disorders. MiXCR, applied by TCRdb to the 5' RACE reads, yields one record per CDR3 protein. The sample shows 80,000 to 95,000 distinct CDR3 sequences, around 3.5% of them seen only once. Sequencing used PBMCs. These receptors were collected from a woman in her forties or fifties with multiple sclerosis. Each CDR3 is given with its conserved first and last residue. Clone sizes are given selectively: once, few, many, or a class where the clone is expanded.

size	V	J	CDR3
many	TRBV12-3/TRBV12-4	TRBJ1-3	CATGQSSGNTIYF
many	TRBV3-1	TRBJ2-2	CASSRVAGELFF
many	TRBV20-1	TRBJ1-5	CSARDPTYTWDRRNQPQHF
many	TRBV6-6	TRBJ1-1	CASSYDLAVVF
many	TRBV5-1	TRBJ2-4	CASSLGSGTVRHIQYF
many	TRBV6-5	TRBJ2-7	CASSYRWRVITEQYF
many	TRBV29-1	TRBJ1-1	CSVAWQADTEAFF
many	TRBV7-9	TRBJ1-2	CASSSADRVDGYTF
many	TRBV7-2	TRBJ2-1	CASSLGAAEQFF
.	TRBV29-1	TRBJ1-1	CSVLTTGYEAFF
once	TRBV7-2	TRBJ1-5	CASLAGGPSNQPQHF
many	TRBV7-2	TRBJ2-1	CASSPGALGNEQFF
few	TRBV12-5	TRBJ2-1	CASALRGQPYNEQFF
many	TRBV6-1	TRBJ2-2	CASSERTNTGELFF
many	TRBV5-6	TRBJ1-6	CASSLLRDRVSRSPLHF
many	TRBV12-3/TRBV12-4	TRBJ1-5	CASRRQGISNQPQHF
many	TRBV7-9	TRBJ2-6	CATAMGANVLTF
many	TRBV20-1	TRBJ1-5	CSARPQNSNQPQHF
many	TRBV5-1	TRBJ1-5	CASSLETGINQPQHF
many	TRBV6-6	TRBJ1-5	CASQRGSGNQPQHF
many	TRBV7-9	TRBJ1-1	CASRPTGNTEAFF
many	TRBV10-3	TRBJ1-5	CAIRDRRYQPQHF
many	TRBV5-6	TRBJ1-5	CASSLALGVDNQPQHF
few	TRBV15	TRBJ1-5	CATSRGTSQPQHF
many	TRBV7-2	TRBJ2-5	CAGQTQGTETQYF
many	TRBV5-1	TRBJ2-7	CASSLEGVYEQYF
many	TRBV11-3	TRBJ2-3	CASSFGTSGASSTDTQYF
many	TRBV7-2	TRBJ2-1	CASRSSPARDEQFF
many	TRBV27	TRBJ2-7	CASRLEAGAFGYEQYF
many	TRBV5-1	TRBJ1-1	CASRSTEDTEAFF
many	TRBV5-1	TRBJ2-1	CASSLDGGGASNEQFF
many	TRBV12-3/TRBV12-4	TRBJ1-5	CASSWTGRTQPQHF
many	TRBV21-1	TRBJ1-5	CASRGTGSNQPQHF
many	TRBV5-5	TRBJ2-3	CASSLDAPGDTQYF
many	TRBV3-1	TRBJ2-6	CASSRTGTGANVLTF
few	TRBV20-1	TRBJ1-1	CSARPWGTGSEAFF
many	TRBV5-1	TRBJ1-2	CASSPSFSNYGYTF
many	TRBV24-1	TRBJ2-1	CATSDLRPSGGHEQFF
many	TRBV6-2/TRBV6-3	TRBJ1-2	CASSPFNYGYTF
.	TRBV14	TRBJ2-3	CASSQGSLRDTQYF
many	TRBV5-1	TRBJ1-1	CASSWGQGETEAFF
few	TRBV5-1	TRBJ2-7	CASSLEGGEQYF
many	TRBV9	TRBJ2-3	CASSVASFQFSDTQYF
many	TRBV6-6	TRBJ2-7	CASTTAAGSYEQYF